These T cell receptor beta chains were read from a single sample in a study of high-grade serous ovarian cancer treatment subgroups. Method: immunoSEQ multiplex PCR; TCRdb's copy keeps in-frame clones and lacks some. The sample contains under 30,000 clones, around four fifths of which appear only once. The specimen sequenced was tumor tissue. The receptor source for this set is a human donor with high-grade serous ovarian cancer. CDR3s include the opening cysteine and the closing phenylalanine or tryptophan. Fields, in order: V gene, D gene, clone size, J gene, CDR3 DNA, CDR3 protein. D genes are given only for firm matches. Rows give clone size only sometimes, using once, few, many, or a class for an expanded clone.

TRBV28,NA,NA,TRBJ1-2,TGTGCCAGCAGTTTACCGGGGCCGAACTATGGCTACACCTTC,CASSLPGPNYGYTF
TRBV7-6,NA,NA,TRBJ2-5,TGTGCCAGCAGCCAGAACGTGGGGGAGACCCAGTACTTC,CASSQNVGETQYF
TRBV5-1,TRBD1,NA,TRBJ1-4,TGCGCCAGCAGCCTGGGACAGGAAAATGAAAAACTGTTTTTT,CASSLGQENEKLFF
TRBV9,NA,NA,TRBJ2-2,TGTGCCAGCAGCGCGAGTTTCTTAGGCACCGGGGAGCTGTTTTTT,CASSASFLGTGELFF
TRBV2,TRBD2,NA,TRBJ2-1,TGTGCCAGCAGGGGTTGGGGAGGGAGTGAGCAGTTCTTC,CASRGWGGSEQFF
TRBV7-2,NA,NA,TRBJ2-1,TGTGCCAGCAGCACGAGACAGGGAGGTGAGCAGTTCTTC,CASSTRQGGEQFF
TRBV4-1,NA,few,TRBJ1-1,TGCGCCAGCAGCCAAAACGTAAACACTGAAGCTTTCTTT,CASSQNVNTEAFF
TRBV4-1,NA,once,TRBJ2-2,TGCGCCAGCAGCCAAGAAGGGGCTGGACCCTACACCGGGGAGCTGTTTTTT,CASSQEGAGPYTGELFF
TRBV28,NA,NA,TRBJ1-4,TGTGCCAGCAGTTTATTTGCAGGAGAAAAACTGTTTTTT,CASSLFAGEKLFF
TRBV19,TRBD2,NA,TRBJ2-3,TGTGCCAGTAGTAACCGACCTAGCGGATTCACAGATACGCAGTATTTT,CASSNRPSGFTDTQYF
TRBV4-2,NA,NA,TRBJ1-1,TGTGCCAGCAGCCAAGTCCCCGGAGTGGTTCTTCGAAATACTGAAGCTTTCTTT,CASSQVPGVVLRNTEAFF
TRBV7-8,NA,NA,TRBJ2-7,TGTGCCAGCAGTCGAGGGTACGAGCAGTACTTC,CASSRGYEQYF
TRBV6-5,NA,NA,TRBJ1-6,TGTGCCAGCAGACGGATCCTTAATTCACCCCTCCACTTT,CASRRILNSPLHF
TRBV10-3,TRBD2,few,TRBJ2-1,TGTGCCATCAGTGAGTCGACGCTAGCGGGAAGGAATGAGCAGTTCTTC,CAISESTLAGRNEQFF
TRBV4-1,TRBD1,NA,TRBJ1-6,TGCGCCAGCAGGTTTGGCTGGGACAGGGGGAATTCACCCCTCCACTTT,CASRFGWDRGNSPLHF
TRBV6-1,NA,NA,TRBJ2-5,TGTGCCAGCATGCGAAATTCCCAAGAGACCCAGTACTTC,CASMRNSQETQYF
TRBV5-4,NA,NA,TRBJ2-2,TGTGCCAGCAGCGACTCCCCAGTTATGACCGGGGAGCTGTTTTTT,CASSDSPVMTGELFF
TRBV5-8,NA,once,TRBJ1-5,TGTGCCAGCAGCGCTCGGTTCACCATGGATCAGCCCCAGCATTTT,CASSARFTMDQPQHF
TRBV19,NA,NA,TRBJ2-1,TGTGCCAGTAGTGCCCAAGTCGGGTTTGAGCAGTTCTTC,CASSAQVGFEQFF
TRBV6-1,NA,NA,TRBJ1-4,TGTGCCAGCAGTGGGCACAGGGACGAAAAACTGTTTTTT,CASSGHRDEKLFF
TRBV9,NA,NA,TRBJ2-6,TGTGCCAGCAGCGTAGTGGGCACCTCTGGGGCCAACGTCCTGACTTTC,CASSVVGTSGANVLTF
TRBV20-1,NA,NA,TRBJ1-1,TGCAGTGCTGCGGATGAAGCTTTCTTT,CSAADEAFF
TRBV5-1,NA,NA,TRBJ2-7,TGCGCCAGCAGCTTTGGGCAGGGATCCTACGAGCAGTACTTC,CASSFGQGSYEQYF
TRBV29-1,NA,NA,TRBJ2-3,TGCAGCGTTGAGAGAGATAGCACAGATACGCAGTATTTT,CSVERDSTDTQYF
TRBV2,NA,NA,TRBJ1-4,TGTGCCAGCAGTGCCCCGGTGGGAGCAACTAATGAAAAACTGTTTTTT,CASSAPVGATNEKLFF
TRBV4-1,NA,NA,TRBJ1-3,TGCGCCAGCAGCCCCCAGCCGGGCGCTGGAAACACCATATATTTT,CASSPQPGAGNTIYF
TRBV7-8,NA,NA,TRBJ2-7,TGTGCCAGCAGCTCCTCTGGGGGCTCGAGGGAGCAGTACTTC,CASSSSGGSREQYF
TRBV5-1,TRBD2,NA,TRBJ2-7,TGCGCCAGCAGCCCTCAGCACCCGCCGGGACTAGCGGGAGAACGGCGGTACTTC,CASSPQHPPGLAGERRYF
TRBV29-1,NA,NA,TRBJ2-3,TGCAGCGTTGTTTGGGACACAACCCCAGATACGCAGTATTTT,CSVVWDTTPDTQYF
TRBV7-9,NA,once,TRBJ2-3,TGTGCCAGCAAACTAGTGACAGATACGCAGTATTTT,CASKLVTDTQYF
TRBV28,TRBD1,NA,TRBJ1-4,TGTGCCAGCAGTTCCCCCTCGTCCCGGGACAGGGAGAAACTGTTTTTT,CASSSPSSRDREKLFF
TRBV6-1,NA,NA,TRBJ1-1,TGTGCCAGCAGTGAAGTCAGGGGAGGATTGCAGGTAACTGAAGCTTTCTTT,CASSEVRGGLQVTEAFF
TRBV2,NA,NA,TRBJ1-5,TGTGCCAGCAGCGCGGGGGTTCAGCCCCAGCATTTT,CASSAGVQPQHF
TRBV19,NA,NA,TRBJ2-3,TGTGCCAGTAGTCCATCCCTCGTTAGCACAGATACGCAGTATTTT,CASSPSLVSTDTQYF
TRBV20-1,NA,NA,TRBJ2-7,TGCAGTGCTAGATTTGGCGAGCAGTACTTC,CSARFGEQYF
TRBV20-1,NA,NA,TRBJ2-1,TGCAGTGCCCGAGACGCCCCGTTGCAGTTCTTC,CSARDAPLQFF
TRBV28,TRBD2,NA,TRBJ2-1,TGTGCCAGCAGGTATAGCGGGAGGGGTGGATACAATGAGCAGTTCTTC,CASRYSGRGGYNEQFF
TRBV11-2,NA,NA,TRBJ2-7,TGTGCCAGCAGCTTAGGAGGTGTCGCCTACGAGCAGTACTTC,CASSLGGVAYEQYF
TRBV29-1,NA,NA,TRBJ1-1,TGCAGCGTCGTTACGACAGGGAACACTGAAGCTTTCTTT,CSVVTTGNTEAFF
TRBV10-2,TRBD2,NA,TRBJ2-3,TGCGCCGGGACCGGGGGGTCTGGCACAGATACGCAGTATTTT,CAGTGGSGTDTQYF
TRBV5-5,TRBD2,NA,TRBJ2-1,TGTGCCAGCAGCTCCCTAGCGGGAGGCCCCCATGAGCAGTTCTTC,CASSSLAGGPHEQFF
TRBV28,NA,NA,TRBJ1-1,TGTGCCAGCAGACCCGCAGGGTCAGGAAAGGCTTTCTTT,CASRPAGSGKAFF
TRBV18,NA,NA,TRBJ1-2,TGTGCCAGCTCACCAGCGGCAGACTATGGCTACACCTTC,CASSPAADYGYTF
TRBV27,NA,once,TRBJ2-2,TGTGCCAGCAGTGAGCGGGACAGACCCAACACCGGGGAGCTGTTTTTT,CASSERDRPNTGELFF
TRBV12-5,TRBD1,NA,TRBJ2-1,TGTGCTAGTGGTCTGGGACAGGTCAATGAGCAGTTCTTC,CASGLGQVNEQFF
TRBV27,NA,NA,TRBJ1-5,TGTGCCAGCAGTTTAAATGGCGATCAGCCCCAGCATTTT,CASSLNGDQPQHF
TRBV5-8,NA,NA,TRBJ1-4,TGTGCCAGCAGTTATACGGAAAAACTGTTTTTT,CASSYTEKLFF
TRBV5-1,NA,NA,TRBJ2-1,TGCGCCAGCAGCTTTCTAGGCGTAGCAGGGATCTACAATGAGCAGTTCTTC,CASSFLGVAGIYNEQFF
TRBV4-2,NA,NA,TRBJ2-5,TGTGCCAGCAGCCAAGACCAGGGGGGACGCCAAGAGACCCAGTACTTC,CASSQDQGGRQETQYF
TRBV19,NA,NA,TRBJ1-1,TGTGCCAGTAGTATAAGGAGGGGCAAGAACACTGAAGCTTTCTTT,CASSIRRGKNTEAFF
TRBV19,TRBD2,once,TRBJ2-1,TGTGCCAGTAGTATCGGGCTAGCGGGAGGCAATGAGCAGTTCTTC,CASSIGLAGGNEQFF
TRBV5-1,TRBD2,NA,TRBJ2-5,TGCGCCAGCAGCTTTGGGACTAGCGGCCAAGAGACCCAGTACTTC,CASSFGTSGQETQYF
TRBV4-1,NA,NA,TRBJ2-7,TGCGCCAGCAGCCAAGTTCCCCCCTCCGGGACCACGGGGAGCGAGCAGTACTTC,CASSQVPPSGTTGSEQYF